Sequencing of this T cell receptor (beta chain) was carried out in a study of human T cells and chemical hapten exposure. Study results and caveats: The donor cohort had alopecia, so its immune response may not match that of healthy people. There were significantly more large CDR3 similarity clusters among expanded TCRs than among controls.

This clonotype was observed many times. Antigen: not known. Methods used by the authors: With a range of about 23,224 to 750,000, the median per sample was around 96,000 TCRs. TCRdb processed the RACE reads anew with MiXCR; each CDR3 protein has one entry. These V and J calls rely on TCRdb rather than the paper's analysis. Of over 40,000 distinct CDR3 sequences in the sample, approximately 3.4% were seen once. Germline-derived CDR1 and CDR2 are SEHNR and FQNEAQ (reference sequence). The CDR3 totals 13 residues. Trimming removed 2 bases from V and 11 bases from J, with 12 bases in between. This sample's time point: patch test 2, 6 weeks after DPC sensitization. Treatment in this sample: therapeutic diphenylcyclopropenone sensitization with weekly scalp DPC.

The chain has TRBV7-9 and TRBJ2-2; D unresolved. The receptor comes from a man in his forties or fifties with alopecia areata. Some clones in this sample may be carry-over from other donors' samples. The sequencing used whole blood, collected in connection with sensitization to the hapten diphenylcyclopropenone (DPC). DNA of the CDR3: TGTGCCAGCAGCTTAAACGACTTGTCTGAGCTGTTTTTT. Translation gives CASSLNDLSELFF.